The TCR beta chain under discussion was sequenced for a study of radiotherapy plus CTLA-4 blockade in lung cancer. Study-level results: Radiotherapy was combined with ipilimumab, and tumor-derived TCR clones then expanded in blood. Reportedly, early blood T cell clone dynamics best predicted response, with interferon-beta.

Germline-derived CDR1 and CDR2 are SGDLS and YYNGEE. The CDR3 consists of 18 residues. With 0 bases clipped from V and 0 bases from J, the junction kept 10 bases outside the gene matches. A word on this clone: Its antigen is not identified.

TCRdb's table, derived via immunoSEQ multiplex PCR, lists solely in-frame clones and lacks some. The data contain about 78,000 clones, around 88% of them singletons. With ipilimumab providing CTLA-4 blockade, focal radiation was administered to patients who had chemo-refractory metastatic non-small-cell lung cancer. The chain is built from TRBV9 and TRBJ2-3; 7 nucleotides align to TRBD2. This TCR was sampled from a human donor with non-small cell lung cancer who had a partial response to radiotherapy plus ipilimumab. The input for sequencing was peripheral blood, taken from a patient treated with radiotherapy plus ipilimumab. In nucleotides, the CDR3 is TGTGCCAGCAGCGTAGCTGTCGGGCGGGAGAGTAGCACAGATACGCAGTATTTT. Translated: CASSVAVGRESSTDTQYF.